This record concerns one TCR beta chain sequence. What it recognizes is unknown. The CDR3 length is 14 residues. Germline V CDR1 and CDR2: WSHSY, SAAADI. V was trimmed by 6 bases and J by 10 bases, leaving 21 bases between them. This sample is drawn from a study of blood T cells in healthy people across ages. A sample-barcoded 5' primer and a J-beta primer mix were used in a second PCR of about 7 to 11 cycles. One entry per CDR3 protein results from TCRdb running MiXCR on the 5' RACE reads. The sample lists 1.4 million to 1.5 million distinct CDR3 sequences; 42% were seen once. Study-level results: Whereas aged donors had fewer naive CD4+ cells, long-lived donors had more of them and higher diversity. Unsorted PBMC material precluded a definitive naive versus antigen-experienced comparison.

Isolated per sample were at least 6 million PBMCs. Extractions gave at least 5.5 micrograms of total RNA per sample. The gene calls are TRBV10-2 and TRBJ1-1, with D maybe TRBD1 (6 bases). The origin of this receptor is a woman between 18 and 29 years old in good health. Sequencing was carried out using blood. For the CDR3, the DNA is TGCGCCAGCAGAGCCGGGACACGAGCCGGGGGAGCTTTCTTT. This sequence encodes CASRAGTRAGGAFF.